This TCR beta chain was recovered during a study of shared clonotypes between healthy human individuals (dated by TCRdb to the early 2020s). About the study as a whole: Three men and a couple of women, aged 18 to 49 years, made up the cohort. For each donor, CD4 naive and CD4 memory were each given three plates, CD8 naive was given two plates, and CD8 memory was given one plate. Blood TCR repertoires of five healthy adults were deeply sequenced to estimate repertoire size and the extent of clonotype sharing between individuals. Different laboratories and diverse techniques were used to prepare libraries and sequence TCR repertoires, to increase sequencing depth and limit assay-specific biases. Between about 0.8 and 9.5 billion PBMCs per donor were obtained by leukapheresis. Results and caveats for the whole study, not just this receptor: Rarefaction of sorted-subset datasets indicated incomplete sequencing despite the large sequencing depth. Only blood was sampled, and tissue TCR repertoires likely differ from those in blood. Higher generation probabilities were observed for clonotypes shared by all four sorted-subset donors than for non-shared clonotypes. Pairwise subsampling indicated that sequencing depth was expected to affect the degree of clonotype sharing among donors. Because the study included only a small number of donors, the genetic and exposure-history diversity represented was limited. Across four donors, roughly 5.4% of naive CD4, roughly 3.3% of naive CD8, about 2.3% of memory CD4, and approximately 0.4% of memory CD8 clonotypes were shared. Larger estimated clonotype richness was generally found for naive subsets than for memory subsets.

Donors were healthy HIV-negative adults with no recently reported acute infections or vaccinations. All donors were Caucasian adults living in Nashville, Tennessee, USA. CD4+ T cells were enriched by magnetic negative selection; naive cells were then positively selected on CD45RA, and the negative fraction formed the memory subset. Blood was collected by leukapheresis, and PBMCs were isolated by Ficoll-Histopaque density gradient centrifugation and then cryopreserved in liquid nitrogen vapor phase. Purity and quantity of every magnetically sorted T cell population were checked by analytical flow cytometry. Genomic DNA was isolated from every sorted fraction and measured by UV absorbance on a Nanodrop 2000c. CDR1 SGDLS and CDR2 YYNGEE are derived from the germline V gene. Spanning cysteine to phenylalanine, the CDR3 consists of 15 amino acids. Only the CDR3 DNA is retained, 45 bases long and in frame from the first base. Relative to germline, V is 4 bases shorter and J is 0 bases shorter, with 10 bases between their ends.

TCR CDR3 regions were amplified from genomic DNA by multiplex PCR using the deep immunoSEQ assay. Extracted genomic DNA from each cell subset was spread evenly across all wells of several immunoSEQ 96-well plates, with each plate serving as a replicate. For sorted subsets, around 200 ng genomic DNA, equal to 30,000 or so T cell genomes, was loaded into each replicate PCR. The purified libraries were quantified using a Qubit 3.0 fluorometer, sized with a Bioanalyzer 2100, and then quantified again using the KAPA Library Quantification kit. A separate single-read 150-cycle Illumina NextSeq 550 flow cell was used to sequence each immunoSEQ 96-well plate. Per the authors' processing: Because only junctional sequences without quality scores were contained in the immunoSEQ output, filtering matching that applied to full-length reads could not be performed. Sequences were annotated with PyIR, a Python wrapper for IgBLAST v1.9, using IMGT germline references to assign V/J genes and CDR3. Reads with weak V/J assignments (E-value above 1e-6), missing CDR3, stop codons, out-of-frame junctions, or ambiguous translated residues were removed. V3J clonotypes were defined by identical inferred V gene, J gene, and CDR3 amino acid sequence. Percentage overlap between repertoires was computed as shared unique clonotypes divided by the size of the smaller repertoire. Three approaches were used to assess repertoire richness: RTK rarefaction, the Chao1 estimator, and Recon v2.1 estimates of unobserved clonotypes. Generation probabilities were computed with OLGA for all TCRbeta clonotypes obtained by the gDNA method from several donors. The table was pulled from immuneACCESS by TCRdb, which kept in-frame rearrangements only. Such tables lose some clones; where checked, under half of the loss comes from unresolved V genes, and the rest has no known cause. That table supplies the V and J calls and clone size; D and trimming were determined from the DNA. The sample contains about 2,500,000 clones, 90% to 95% of them found a single time. The ten largest clones take up about 0.13% of the sample.

About this clone itself: Its binding antigen is unknown. Per-nucleotide qualities are absent, and no much larger clonotype sits a single base away.

Rearrangement joined TRBV9 to TRBJ2-2; the D segment could be TRBD2, given 5 matching bases. Sequences were obtained from naive CD4+ T cells sorted from blood. The cell subset or site label of this sample denotes: CD45RA+ positively selected. This sequence was found in a man between 18 and 35 years old in good health. This receptor carries the CDR3 CASSPGLPNTGELFF. At the DNA level, the sequence is TGTGCCAGCAGCCCCGGACTCCCGAACACCGGGGAGCTGTTTTTT.